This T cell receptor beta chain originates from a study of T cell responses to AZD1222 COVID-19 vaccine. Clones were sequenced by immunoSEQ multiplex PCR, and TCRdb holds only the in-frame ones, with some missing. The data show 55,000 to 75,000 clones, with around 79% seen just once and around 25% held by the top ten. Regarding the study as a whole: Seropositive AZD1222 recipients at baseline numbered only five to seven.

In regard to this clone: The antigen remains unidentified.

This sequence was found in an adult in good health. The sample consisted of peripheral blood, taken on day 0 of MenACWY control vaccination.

The CDR3 bases are TGTGCCAGCAGCCAAGGGACAGGGACGAGGTATGGCTACACCTTC. Translation: CASSQGTGTRYGYTF. This chain links TRBV3-1 (or the pseudogene TRBV3-2) with TRBJ1-2; 8 bases agree with TRBD1. The CDR3 consists of 15 residues. Germline values: CDR1 LGHDT, CDR2 YNNKEL (reference sequence). V was pared by 1 base and J by 5 bases, with 6 bases of the junction left unmatched.